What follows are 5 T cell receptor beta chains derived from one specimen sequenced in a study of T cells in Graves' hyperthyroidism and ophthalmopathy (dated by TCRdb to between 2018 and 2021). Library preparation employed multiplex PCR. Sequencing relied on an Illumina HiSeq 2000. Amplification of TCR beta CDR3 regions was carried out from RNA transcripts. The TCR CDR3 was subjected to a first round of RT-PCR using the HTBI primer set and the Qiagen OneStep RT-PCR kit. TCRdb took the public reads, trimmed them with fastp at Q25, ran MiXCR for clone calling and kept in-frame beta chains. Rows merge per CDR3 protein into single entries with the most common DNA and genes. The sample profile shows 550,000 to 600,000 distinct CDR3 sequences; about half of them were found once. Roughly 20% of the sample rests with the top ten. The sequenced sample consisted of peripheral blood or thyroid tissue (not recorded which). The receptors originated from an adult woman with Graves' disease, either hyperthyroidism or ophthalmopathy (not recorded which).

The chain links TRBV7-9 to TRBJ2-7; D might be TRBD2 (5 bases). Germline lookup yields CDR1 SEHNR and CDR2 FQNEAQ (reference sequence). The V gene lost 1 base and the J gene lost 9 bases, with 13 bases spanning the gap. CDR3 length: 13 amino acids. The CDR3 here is CASSLVGVDGQYF. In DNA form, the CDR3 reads TGTGCCAGCAGCTTAGTGGGAGTGGACGGGCAGTACTTC.

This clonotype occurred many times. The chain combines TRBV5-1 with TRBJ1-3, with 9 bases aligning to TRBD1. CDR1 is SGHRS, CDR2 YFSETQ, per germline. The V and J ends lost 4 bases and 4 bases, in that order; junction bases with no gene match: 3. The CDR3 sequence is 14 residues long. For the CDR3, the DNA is TGCGCCAGCAGCGTGGGACAGGGAGGAAACACCATATATTTT. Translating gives CASSVGQGGNTIYF.

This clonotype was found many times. CDR3 sequence (DNA): TGTGCCAGCAGCTCCTGGACTATCGGCGAGCAGTACTTC. Its translation is CASSSWTIGEQYF. This chain connects TRBV11-2 to TRBJ2-7, with a tentative D call TRBD2 (6 bases). The CDR3 consists of 13 residues. V shed 4 bases and J shed 6 bases, with 13 bases lying between them. The V gene's germline CDR1 is SGHAT and CDR2 FQNNGV.

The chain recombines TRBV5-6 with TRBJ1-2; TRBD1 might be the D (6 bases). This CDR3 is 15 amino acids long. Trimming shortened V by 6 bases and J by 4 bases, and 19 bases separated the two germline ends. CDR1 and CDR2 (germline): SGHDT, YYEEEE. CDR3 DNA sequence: TGTGCCAGCACTCCAGCCAGGGGATATCCCTATGGCTACACCTTC. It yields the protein CASTPARGYPYGYTF.

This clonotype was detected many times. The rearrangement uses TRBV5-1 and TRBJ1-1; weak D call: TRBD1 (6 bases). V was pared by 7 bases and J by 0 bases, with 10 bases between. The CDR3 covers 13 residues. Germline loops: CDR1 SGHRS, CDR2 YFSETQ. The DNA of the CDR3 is TGCGCCAGCGGCGACAGGCTGAACACTGAAGCTTTCTTT. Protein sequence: CASGDRLNTEAFF.